This TCR beta chain was recovered during a study of blood T cell repertoires in COVID-19 (TCRdb year 2020). For context, the study as a whole: Collaborator samples came from the United States, Italy and Spain and covered acute and convalescent phases of COVID-19. The prospective study material was composed of cDNA or gDNA derived from T cells, B-cell-depleted T cells, or PBMCs. The repertoires were released in a freely available public database meant as a resource for research on the immune response to SARS-CoV-2. HLA class I and class II types, where available, came from metadata supplied by the sample provider rather than from assay-based typing. Sample metadata almost always included a de-identified subject ID, COVID-19 status, age in years and sex. The dataset comprised deeply sampled blood TCRbeta repertoires from subjects exposed to, actively infected with, or recovered from COVID-19. Samples came from the ongoing ImmuneRACE study (first 160 participants) plus 1,254 subjects from 6 global collaborators.

What the work shows at the level of the full study, not this receptor alone: The amount of clinical and demographic metadata varied by source and participant and was provided uncurated.

On this clone itself: The antigen it recognizes is unknown. No much larger clone exists at a distance of one base, and base qualities are not known.

The cysteine opens and the phenylalanine closes a CDR3 of 13 amino acids. Left in the record is the CDR3 DNA by itself, 39 bases read in frame from the first base. Trimming at the junction amounts to 5 bases on V and 6 bases on J, and the germline ends lie 11 bases apart. Per the germline V gene (reference sequence), PRHDT is the CDR1 and FYEKMQ is the CDR2. The collaborating institutions used their own protocols to collect whole blood in K2EDTA tubes. For TCRbeta analysis, collaborators shipped samples as frozen whole blood, isolated PBMCs, or DNA extracted from either of those sample types. TCRbeta CDR3 regions were amplified from genomic DNA using the immunoSEQ Assay, a bias-controlled multiplex PCR. In the paper's pipeline: Nucleated cell counts per sample were estimated from amplification of reference gene primers within the assay. To quantify the absolute abundance of each unique TCRbeta CDR3 rearrangement, sequence reads were collapsed and filtered. For each sample, productive Simpson clonality was calculated by taking the square root of Simpson's diversity index across productive rearrangements. TCRdb carries this immuneACCESS record with in-frame sequences only. Its versions omit some clonotypes, under half of them owing to an unresolved V gene in the studies checked, with the rest unexplained. V, J and clone size derive from that table, while D and trimming were established from the DNA sequence. Within this sample are hundreds of thousands of clones, with under 90% of them counted one time only. The ten largest clones add up to around 18% of the sample.

Sequencing was carried out using peripheral blood. This receptor was obtained from an elderly woman with active or convalescent COVID-19. Recombination linked TRBV13 to TRBJ2-4; the D region possibly corresponds to TRBD2 (5 bases align). This receptor carries the CDR3 CASSRGSINIQYF. The sequenced DNA: TGTGCCAGCAGCCGGGGTTCCATAAACATTCAGTACTTC.